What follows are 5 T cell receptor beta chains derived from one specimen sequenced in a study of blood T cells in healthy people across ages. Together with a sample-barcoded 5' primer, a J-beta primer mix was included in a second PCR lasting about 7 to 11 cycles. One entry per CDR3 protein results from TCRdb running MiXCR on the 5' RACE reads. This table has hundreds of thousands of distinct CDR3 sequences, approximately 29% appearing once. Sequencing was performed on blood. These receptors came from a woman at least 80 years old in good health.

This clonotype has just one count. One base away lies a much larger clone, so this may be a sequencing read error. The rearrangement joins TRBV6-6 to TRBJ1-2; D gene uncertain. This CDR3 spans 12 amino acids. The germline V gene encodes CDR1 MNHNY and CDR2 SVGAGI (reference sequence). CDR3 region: CASSQQSYGHTF. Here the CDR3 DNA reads TGTGCCAGCAGTCAACAGAGTTATGGCCACACCTTC.

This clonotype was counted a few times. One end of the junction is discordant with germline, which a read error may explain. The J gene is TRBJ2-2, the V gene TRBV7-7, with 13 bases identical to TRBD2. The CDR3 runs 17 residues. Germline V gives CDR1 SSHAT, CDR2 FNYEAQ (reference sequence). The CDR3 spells CASSLGTSGTWSGERFF. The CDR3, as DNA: TGTGCTAGCAGCCTGGGGACTAGCGGGACGTGGTCCGGGGAGCGGTTTTTT.

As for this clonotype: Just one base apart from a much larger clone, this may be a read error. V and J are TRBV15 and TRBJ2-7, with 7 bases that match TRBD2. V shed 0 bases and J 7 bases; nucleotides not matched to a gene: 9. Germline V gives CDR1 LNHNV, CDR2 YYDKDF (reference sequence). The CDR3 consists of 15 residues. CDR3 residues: CATSRDPGGYNEQYF. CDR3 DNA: TGTGCCACCAGCAGAGATCCCGGGGGGTACAATGAGCAGTACTTC.

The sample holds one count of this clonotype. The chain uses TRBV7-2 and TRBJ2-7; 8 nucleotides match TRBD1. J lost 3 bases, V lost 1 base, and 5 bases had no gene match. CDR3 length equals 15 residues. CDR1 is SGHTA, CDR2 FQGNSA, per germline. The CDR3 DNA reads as TGTGCCAGCAGCTTAGGGGGACAGGAGAACTACGAGCAGTACTTC. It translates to CASSLGGQENYEQYF.

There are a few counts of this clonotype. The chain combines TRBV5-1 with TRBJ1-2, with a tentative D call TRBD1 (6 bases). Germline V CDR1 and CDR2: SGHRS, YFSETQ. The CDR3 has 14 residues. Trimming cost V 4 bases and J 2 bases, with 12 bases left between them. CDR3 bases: TGCGCCAGCAGCGAGTCGGACAGCAACTATGGCTACACCTTC. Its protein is CASSESDSNYGYTF.